Below, 17 T cell receptor beta chains from the same sample are listed, as sequenced in a study of T cell changes during pregnancy in multiple sclerosis. TCRdb's copy holds only in-frame clones and misses some; the assay was immunoSEQ multiplex PCR. This table holds about 31,000 clones, around 93% found once. This material consisted of CD4+ T cells from peripheral blood mononuclear cells, taken in the second trimester of pregnancy. The receptors originated from a female donor with multiple sclerosis, enrolled in a pregnancy study.

V is TRBV10-3 and J is TRBJ2-1; the match to TRBD2 covers 7 bases. Germline CDR1 reads ENHRY; CDR2 reads SYGVKD. The CDR3 spans 17 residues. V gave up 7 bases and J gave up 0 bases; unmatched junction bases: 12. The CDR3 bases are TGTGCCATCACCCCGGGAGTGGGGGGGAGCTCCTACAATGAGCAGTTCTTC. This gives the protein CAITPGVGGSSYNEQFF.

The gene calls are TRBV2 and TRBJ2-7; 8 bases map to TRBD1. CDR1 is SNHLY, CDR2 FYNNEI, per germline. CDR3 length: 14 residues. J gave up 6 bases and V 7 bases, and 11 bases lay outside the gene matches. CDR3 in amino acids: CASTPGQVRAEQYF. CDR3 DNA: TGTGCCAGCACACCGGGACAGGTTCGAGCCGAGCAGTACTTC.

The chain employs TRBV4-2 and TRBJ2-1, with TRBD2 matching 8 bases. V trimming: 0 bases; J trimming: 7 bases; junction bases outside the gene matches: 8. There are 16 residues in the CDR3. CDR1 LGHNA and CDR2 YNFKEQ come from the germline V gene. The CDR3 DNA reads TGTGCCAGCAGCCAAGATCTTACGGGAGGGAGAAATGAGCAGTTCTTC. Residues: CASSQDLTGGRNEQFF.

As for this clone: This same CDR3 is encoded by further DNA sequences in the sample. This sequence joins TRBV5-1 and TRBJ2-5, with 12 bases that match TRBD2. Germline values: CDR1 SGHRS, CDR2 YFSETQ. The junction had 15 bases not matched to a gene; V was cut back by 1 base and J by 5 bases. The length of the CDR3 is 19 residues. CDR3 nucleotides: TGCGCCAGCAGCTTGACGACTAGCGGGAGAGTAAGGTTCGGGGAGACCCAGTACTTC. Its translation: CASSLTTSGRVRFGETQYF.

The chain carries TRBV19 and TRBJ1-5; the D is unclear. CDR1 and CDR2 from the germline V gene are LNHDA and SQIVND (reference sequence). The V and J ends lost 11 bases and 5 bases respectively, with 28 bases between them. The CDR3 has 17 amino acids. The CDR3, as DNA: TGTGCCGTGGCTTCCCCCCCCCGGCGGGCACGCTATCAGCCCCAGCATTTT. Translation: CAVASPPRRARYQPQHF.

CDR3 in amino acids: CASSELGQGSEKLFF. In DNA form, the CDR3 reads TGTGCCAGCAGTGAACTTGGACAGGGAAGTGAAAAACTGTTTTTT. This chain links TRBV6-1 with TRBJ1-4; 8 positions agree with TRBD1. The CDR3 sequence is 15 residues long. The V segment lost 2 bases and the J segment 7 bases; nucleotides outside the gene matches: 6. Looked up from germline, CDR1 is MNHNS and CDR2 is SASEGT.

The chain has TRBV11-2 and TRBJ2-1; 14 bases line up with TRBD2. CDR1 and CDR2 from the germline V gene are SGHAT and FQNNGV. This CDR3 is built from 15 residues. J lost 9 bases, V lost 5 bases, and 6 bases had no gene match. The CDR3 bases are TGTGCCAGCAGCCGGGGACTAGCGGGAGAGGTTGAGCAGTTCTTC. Protein: CASSRGLAGEVEQFF.

The rearrangement links TRBV5-1 to TRBJ1-2, with D uncertain. In germline, CDR1 is SGHRS, CDR2 YFSETQ. The V gene lost 3 bases and the J gene lost 5 bases, with 11 bases spanning the gap. This CDR3 is built from 13 residues. In nucleotides, the CDR3 is TGCGCCAGCAGCTCCGGGGAACTTTATGGCTACACCTTC. Translating it yields CASSSGELYGYTF.

The V call is TRBV9, the J call TRBJ2-7; 8 bases match TRBD2. The J segment lost 1 base and the V segment lost 4 bases, leaving 10 bases of the junction unmatched. Germline CDR1 SGDLS, CDR2 YYNGEE. The CDR3 has 16 residues. CDR3 region: CASSPRLAFTSYEQYF. DNA for the CDR3: TGTGCCAGCAGCCCCCGACTAGCGTTTACTTCCTACGAGCAGTACTTC.

The chain employs TRBV28 and TRBJ1-1; TRBD1 agrees at 8 bases. Germline V gene lookup returns CDR1 MDHEN and CDR2 SYDVKM. J lost 2 bases, V lost 8 bases, and 13 bases had no gene match. This CDR3 region has 16 residues. This CDR3 reads CASYPTVGQGNTEAFF. The CDR3 DNA follows: TGTGCCAGCTATCCCACTGTCGGACAGGGTAACACTGAAGCTTTCTTT. The complete variable domain, with remaining parts taken from reference TRBV28 and TRBJ1-1, reads DVKVTQSSRYLVKRTGEKVFLECVQDMDHENMFWYRQDPGLGLRLIYFSYDVKMKEKGDIPEGYSVSREKKERFSLILESASTNQTSMYLCASYPTVGQGNTEAFFGQGTRLTVV.

The CDR3 nucleotides read TGTGCCAGCAGCCCCAGGGAATTGGGTGAAGCTTTCTTT. As protein: CASSPRELGEAFF. This chain connects TRBV7-9 to TRBJ1-1; possibly TRBD1 for D (5 bases). The germline V and J ends were trimmed by 5 bases and 7 bases, with 14 bases remaining between them. The V gene's germline CDR1 is SEHNR and CDR2 FQNEAQ (reference sequence). The CDR3 totals 13 residues.

The chain combines TRBV10-3 with TRBJ1-5; D is perhaps TRBD1 (5 bases). Trimming cost V 6 bases and J 3 bases, with 12 bases left between them. This CDR3 has 14 amino acids. Germline V gives CDR1 ENHRY, CDR2 SYGVKD. The DNA of the CDR3 is TGTGCCATCAGCGAGCAGGGAAACAATCAGCCCCAGCATTTT. Translating it yields CAISEQGNNQPQHF.

The chain is built from TRBV5-5 and TRBJ1-2, with TRBD1 matching over 8 bases. The germline V gene has CDR1 SGHKS and CDR2 YYEKEE (reference sequence). Trimming cost V 4 bases and J 8 bases; bases outside gene matches: 10. CDR3 length: 14 residues. The CDR3 sequence is CASSLRTGLWGYTF. CDR3 bases: TGTGCCAGCAGCCTCCGGACAGGGCTATGGGGCTACACCTTC.

V gene TRBV11-2 combines with J gene TRBJ2-3; 9 bases map to TRBD1. The CDR3 has 14 amino acids. Trimming cost V 8 bases and J 0 bases; bases outside gene matches: 3. Germline CDR1 reads SGHAT; CDR2 reads FQNNGV. The CDR3 nucleotides are TGTGCCAGCTCGGGACAGGGTAGCACAGATACGCAGTATTTT. Its protein is CASSGQGSTDTQYF.

This clone was recorded once. The rearrangement uses TRBV28 and TRBJ2-2, with TRBD2 matching 13 bases. Trimming cost V 3 bases and J 4 bases; bases outside gene matches: 14. CDR3 length: 20 amino acids. CDR1 and CDR2 from the germline V gene are MDHEN and SYDVKM. The CDR3, as DNA: TGTGCCAGCAGTTTGATAAATGAGAAACGGACTAGCGGGAGCACCGGGGAGCTGTTTTTT. Translation gives CASSLINEKRTSGSTGELFF.

The chain has TRBV2 and TRBJ2-1, with D perhaps TRBD2 (5 bases). Trimming took 6 bases from V and 8 from J, leaving 20 bases between them. Germline CDR1 and CDR2: SNHLY and FYNNEI. The CDR3 is 15 amino acids. Here the CDR3 DNA reads TGTGCCAGCAGAGGAGGACCAACATTAATAGATGAGCAGTTCTTC. This sequence encodes CASRGGPTLIDEQFF.

CDR3 residues: CASSLGLAGGPLSGELFF. The CDR3 nucleotides read TGTGCCAGCAGCTTGGGACTAGCGGGAGGGCCGTTGAGCGGGGAGCTGTTTTTT. The chain employs TRBV11-2 and TRBJ2-2, with 16 bases identical to TRBD2. V shed 3 bases, J shed 7 bases, and the junction held 8 bases outside the gene matches. CDR1 is SGHAT, CDR2 FQNNGV, per germline. The CDR3 length is 18 residues.